This T cell receptor beta chain was sequenced in a study of CD4 T cells in relation to SARS-CoV-2 and coronaviruses. The trim removed 4 bases at V and 8 bases at J, leaving 10 bases unmatched. This CDR3 is 16 amino acids long. CDR1 is LGHNA, CDR2 YSLEER, per germline. In the case of this clone: Its antigen remains unidentified.

The unexposed donors gave CD4+ T cells in about 2011-2018, prior to COVID-19. After more than eight days of culture, CD4+ T cells were isolated. Testing used SARS-CoV-2 S/N and four cold-coronavirus spikes on unexposed-donor CD4+ T cells, cells permitting. Some clones are missing from TCRdb's copy, which holds only in-frame ones; the method was immunoSEQ multiplex PCR. The table includes about 26,000 clones, about 70% detected once. The sample comprised CD4+ T cells from PBMCs, cultured in vitro. This chain links TRBV4-3 with TRBJ2-1, with 11 nucleotides matching TRBD1. The receptor was derived from a human donor in good health. CDR3: CASSLRPGTGGHEQFF. The CDR3 region has the DNA TGCGCCAGCAGCCTTCGTCCCGGGACAGGGGGTCATGAGCAGTTCTTC.